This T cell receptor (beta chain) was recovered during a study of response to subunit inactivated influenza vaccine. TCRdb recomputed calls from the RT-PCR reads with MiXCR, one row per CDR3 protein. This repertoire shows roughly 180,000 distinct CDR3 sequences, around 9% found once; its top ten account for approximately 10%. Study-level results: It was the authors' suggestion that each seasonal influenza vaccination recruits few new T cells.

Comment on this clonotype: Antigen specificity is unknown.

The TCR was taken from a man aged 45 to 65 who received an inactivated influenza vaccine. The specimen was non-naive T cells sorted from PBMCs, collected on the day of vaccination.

CDR3 bases: TGTGCCAGCAGCTTGGGTTTGGGACAAACAGATACGCAGTATTTT. It encodes CASSLGLGQTDTQYF. The chain combines TRBV5-6 with TRBJ2-3; a weak D match, TRBD1 (6 bases). There are 15 residues in the CDR3. V dropped 0 bases and J dropped 3 bases, with 11 bases sitting between them. The germline V gene encodes CDR1 SGHDT and CDR2 YYEEEE.